This passage covers 3 T cell receptor beta chains from one sample sequenced in a study of PD-1 blockade in classical Hodgkin lymphoma. As for time point: cycle 4 day 1 (C4D1), after five to seven weeks of nivolumab. Each patient relapsed following autologous stem cell transplantation, and prior brentuximab vedotin exposure differed. Clones were read by immunoSEQ multiplex PCR, and TCRdb kept only the in-frame ones, dropping some. In the table there are about 92,000 clones, approximately 86% of which are singletons. The input for sequencing was peripheral blood mononuclear cells (PBMCs), taken before the fourth cycle of nivolumab. The receptors come from a human donor with classical Hodgkin lymphoma.

This chain uses TRBV29-1 with TRBJ2-1; no reliable D call. V was pared by 4 bases and J by 2 bases, with 6 bases between. Germline V lookup: CDR1 SQVTM, CDR2 ANQGSEA. The CDR3 consists of 12 residues. The CDR3, as DNA: TGCAGCGTTGCTGTAACCTACAATGAGCAGTTCTTC. Translation: CSVAVTYNEQFF.

The chain joins TRBV5-8 to TRBJ2-3; D is unclear. CDR1 is SGHTS and CDR2 is YDEGEE in the germline V gene. The CDR3 is 16 amino acids. Trimming stripped 4 bases from V and 6 bases from J, with 21 bases between. The CDR3 DNA reads as TGTGCCAGCAGCAACGGACGGCTACCGTTCTTCGATACGCAGTATTTT. Translating it yields CASSNGRLPFFDTQYF.

This chain links TRBV19 with TRBJ2-7, with D unclear. V lost 6 bases to trimming and J lost 1 base, with 10 bases between them. This CDR3 contains 13 residues. CDR1 and CDR2 from the germline V gene are LNHDA and SQIVND (reference sequence). The CDR3 sequence is CASRGGVSYEQYF. In nucleotides, the CDR3 is TGTGCCAGTAGGGGTGGGGTTTCCTACGAGCAGTACTTC. The entire variable domain, with the rest obtained from reference TRBV19 and TRBJ2-7, is as follows: DGGITQSPKYLFRKEGQNVTLSCEQNLNHDAMYWYRQDPGQGLRLIYYSQIVNDFQKGDIAEGYSVSREKKESFPLTVTSAQKNPTAFYLCASRGGVSYEQYFGPGTRLTVT.